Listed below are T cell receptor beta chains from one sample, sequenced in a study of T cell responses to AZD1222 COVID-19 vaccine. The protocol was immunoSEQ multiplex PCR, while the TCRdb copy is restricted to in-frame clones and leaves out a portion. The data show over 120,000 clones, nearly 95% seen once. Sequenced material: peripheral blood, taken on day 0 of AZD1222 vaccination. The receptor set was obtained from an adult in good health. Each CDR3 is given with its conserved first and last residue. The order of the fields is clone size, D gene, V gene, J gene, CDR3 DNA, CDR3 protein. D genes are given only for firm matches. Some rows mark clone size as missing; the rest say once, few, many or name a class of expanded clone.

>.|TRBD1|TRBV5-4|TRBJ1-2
TGTGCCAGCAGCTCCCGCCCGGGACAGGGAAATTCACTCTACACCTTC
CASSSRPGQGNSLYTF
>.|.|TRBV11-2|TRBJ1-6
TGTGCCAGCGCGGGGGCCCGTTCACCCCTCCACTTT
CASAGARSPLHF
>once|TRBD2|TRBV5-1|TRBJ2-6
TGCGCCAGCAGTTGGGAGGGTTATACTTCTGGGGCCAACGTCCTGACTTTC
CASSWEGYTSGANVLTF
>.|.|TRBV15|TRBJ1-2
TGTGCCACCAGCAGAGATAATAAGTATGGCTACACCTTC
CATSRDNKYGYTF
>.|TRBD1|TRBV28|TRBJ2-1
TGTGCCAGCAGAGAATTTGCAGGGGGCTCGGGGTACAATGAGCAGTTCTTC
CASREFAGGSGYNEQFF
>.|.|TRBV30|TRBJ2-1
TGTGCCTGGGGGATCCTCAGGGATGAGCAGTTCTTC
CAWGILRDEQFF
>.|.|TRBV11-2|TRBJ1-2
TGTGCCAGCAGCCCCCAGGGAGGAGTAGGCTATGGCTACACCTTC
CASSPQGGVGYGYTF
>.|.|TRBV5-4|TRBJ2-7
TGTGCCAGCAGCTTGGAGCCAGGGGACTACGAGCAGTACTTC
CASSLEPGDYEQYF
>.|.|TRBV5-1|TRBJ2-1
TGCGCCAGCAGCTTGTCCCCACAGGGCAATGAGCAGTTCTTC
CASSLSPQGNEQFF
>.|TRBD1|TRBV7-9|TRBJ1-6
TGTGCCAGCAGCTATAACAGGGGCTCACCCCTCCACTTT
CASSYNRGSPLHF
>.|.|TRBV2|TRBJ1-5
TGTGCCAGCAGTGCGTGGGGCAATCAGCCCCAGCATTTT
CASSAWGNQPQHF
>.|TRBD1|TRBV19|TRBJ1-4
TGTGCCAGTTCGGGGACAGGGGTTGAAAAACTGTTTTTT
CASSGTGVEKLFF
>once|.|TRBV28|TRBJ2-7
TGTGCCAGCGTTGAAGGGGGACGGCGGACACACGAGCAGTACTTC
CASVEGGRRTHEQYF